This T cell receptor (beta chain) was identified during a study of blood T cell repertoires in COVID-19. Study-level information: The cDNA or gDNA used as material had been derived from T cells, B-cell-depleted T cells, or PBMCs.

The J segment lost 2 bases and the V segment lost 0 bases, leaving 9 bases of the junction unmatched. From germline, CDR1 is SGHAT and CDR2 FQNNGV. CDR3 size: 18 residues. Per the study methods: Nucleated cell number was recorded as an estimate derived from reference gene primer amplification. TCRdb's copy holds only in-frame clones and misses some; the assay was immunoSEQ multiplex PCR. D and trimming were read from the DNA, whereas the V and J calls and clone size are those reported in that table. The repertoire holds tens of thousands of clones, with approximately 80% as singletons. This sequence originates from a human donor in a cohort sampled during active COVID-19. Source material: peripheral blood. This rearrangement joins TRBV11-2 to TRBJ2-1; the match to TRBD2 covers 8 bases. CDR3 DNA sequence: TGTGCCAGCAGCTTAGATAGCTTCCAGCGGGGGACCTACAATGAGCAGTTCTTC. Translated, it gives CASSLDSFQRGTYNEQFF.